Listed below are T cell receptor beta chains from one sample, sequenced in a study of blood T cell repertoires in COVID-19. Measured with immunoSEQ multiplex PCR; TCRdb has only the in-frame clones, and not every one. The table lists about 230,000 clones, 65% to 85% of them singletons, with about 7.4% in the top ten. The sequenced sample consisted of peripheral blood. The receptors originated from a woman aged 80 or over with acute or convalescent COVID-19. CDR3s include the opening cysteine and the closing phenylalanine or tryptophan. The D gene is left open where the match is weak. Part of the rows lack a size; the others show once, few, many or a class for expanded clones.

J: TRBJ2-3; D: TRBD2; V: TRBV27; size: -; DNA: TGTGCCAGCAGTAGAACGGGACTAGCGGGAGCAGATACGCAGTATTTT; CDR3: CASSRTGLAGADTQYF
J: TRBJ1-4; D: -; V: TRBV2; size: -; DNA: TGTGCCAGCACCCCGCTGGGCGCGACTAATGAAAAACTGTTTTTT; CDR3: CASTPLGATNEKLFF
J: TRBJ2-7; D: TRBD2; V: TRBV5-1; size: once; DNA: TGCGCCAGCACCCTGGCGGCTAGCGGGACGGGCGAGCAGTACTTC; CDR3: CASTLAASGTGEQYF
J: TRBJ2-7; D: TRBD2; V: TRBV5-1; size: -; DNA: TGCGCCAGCAGCTTGGAAGGTAGCGGGAGGGCGGAGGACGAGCAGTACTTC; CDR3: CASSLEGSGRAEDEQYF
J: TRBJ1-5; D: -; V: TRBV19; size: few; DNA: TGTGCCAGTCTCCAGTGGGGGCAAGGGAATCAGCCCCAGCATTTT; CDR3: CASLQWGQGNQPQHF
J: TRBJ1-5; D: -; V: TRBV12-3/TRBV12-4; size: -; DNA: TGTGCCAGCAGTTCCCAGGGCAGACAGCCCCAGCATTTT; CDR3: CASSSQGRQPQHF
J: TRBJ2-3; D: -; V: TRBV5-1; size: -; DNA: TGCGCCAGCAGCTTATTGGTCAGCGGGAGCACAGATACGCAGTATTTT; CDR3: CASSLLVSGSTDTQYF
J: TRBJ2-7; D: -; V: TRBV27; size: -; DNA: TGTGCCAGCAGTTTAGTGGTTTCCGGGAGCGACTACGAGCAGTACTTC; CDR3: CASSLVVSGSDYEQYF
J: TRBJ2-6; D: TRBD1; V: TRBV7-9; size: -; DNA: TGTGCCAGCGTACAGGGGAACAACGTCCTGACTTTC; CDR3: CASVQGNNVLTF
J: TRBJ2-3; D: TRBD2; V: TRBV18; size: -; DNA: TGTGCCAGCTCACCAGATTTTGGCCAGCGGGGGGCCACAGATACGCAGTATTTT; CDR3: CASSPDFGQRGATDTQYF
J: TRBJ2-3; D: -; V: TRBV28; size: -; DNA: TGTGCCAGCAGTTTATCCCGCCTCAGGGGGAGTTACGGGAGTGATACGCAGTATTTT; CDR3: CASSLSRLRGSYGSDTQYF
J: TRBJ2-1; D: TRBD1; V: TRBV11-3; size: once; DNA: TGTGCCAGCAGCTTAGGGGGACAGGGACACTACAATGAGCAGTTCTTC; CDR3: CASSLGGQGHYNEQFF
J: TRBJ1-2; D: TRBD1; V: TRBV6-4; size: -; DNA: TGTGCCAGCAGATTTTCAGACAGGGAAGGGTATGGCTACACCTTC; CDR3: CASRFSDREGYGYTF
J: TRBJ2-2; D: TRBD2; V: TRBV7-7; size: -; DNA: TGTGCCAGCAGCTTAGTAGCGGGACCCGGGGAGCTGTTTTTT; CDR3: CASSLVAGPGELFF
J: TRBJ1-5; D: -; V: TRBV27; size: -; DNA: TGTGCCAGCAGTTTACGGGCCGGGACACCGAATCAGCCCCAGCATTTT; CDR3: CASSLRAGTPNQPQHF
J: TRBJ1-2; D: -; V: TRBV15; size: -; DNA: TGTGCCACCAGCAGAGGAGGTGACTATGGCTACACCTTC; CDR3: CATSRGGDYGYTF
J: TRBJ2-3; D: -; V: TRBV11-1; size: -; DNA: TGTGCCAGCCAACACAGGACTATCACAGATACGCAGTATTTT; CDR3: CASQHRTITDTQYF
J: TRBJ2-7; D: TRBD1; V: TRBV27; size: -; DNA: TGTGCCAGCAGACAGGGGGCTATGTACGAGCAGTACTTC; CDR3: CASRQGAMYEQYF
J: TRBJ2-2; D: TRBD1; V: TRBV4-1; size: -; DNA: TGCGCCAGCAGCCAGGACACAGGGGCCCTGAACACCGGGGAGCTGTTTTTT; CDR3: CASSQDTGALNTGELFF
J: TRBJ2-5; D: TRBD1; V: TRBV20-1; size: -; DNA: TGCAGTGCCAGTACAGGGGGCCGGGTGGAGACCCAGTACTTC; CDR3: CSASTGGRVETQYF
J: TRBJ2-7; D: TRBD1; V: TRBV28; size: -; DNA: TGTGCCAGCAGGGAACCGGGACAGGGGTCTTTCGAGCAGTACTTC; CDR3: CASREPGQGSFEQYF
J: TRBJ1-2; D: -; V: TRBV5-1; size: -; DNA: TGCGCCAGCAGCCCATCAGCCGGGGCGGGAGGCTACACCTTC; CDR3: CASSPSAGAGGYTF
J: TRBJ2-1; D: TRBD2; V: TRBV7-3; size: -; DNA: TGTGCCAGCAGCTTAAGTAGGACTAGCGTACACAATGAGCAGTTCTTC; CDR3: CASSLSRTSVHNEQFF
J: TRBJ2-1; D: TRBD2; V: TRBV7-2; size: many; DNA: TGTGCCAGCAGCCGCGGGACTAGCGGGAGAAGGGGGGGAAATGAGCAGTTCTTC; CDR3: CASSRGTSGRRGGNEQFF